A selection of T cell receptor beta chains follows, all from one sample in a study of T cell clones after liver transplantation. Only in-frame clones appear in the TCRdb table, and some are missing; sequencing was by immunoSEQ multiplex PCR. The sample includes roughly 100,000 clones, about 88% seen only once; the top ten take approximately 3%. Sequenced material: CD4+ T cells from blood, taken around 50 months after liver transplant. The receptors derive from a human patient who received a liver transplant. Some of the T cells may derive from the graft donor. The CDR3 runs from the conserved cysteine through the conserved F or W. A D gene is named only where the DNA matches it firmly. Clone sizes are given selectively: once, few, many, or a class where the clone is expanded.

d_call clone_size j_call v_call cdr3_nt cdr3_aa
TRBD2 NA TRBJ2-1 TRBV7-3 TGTGCCAGCAGCTTATCACCGGGACTAGCTCATGAGCAGTTCTTC CASSLSPGLAHEQFF
NA once TRBJ1-4 TRBV10-3 TGTGCCATCAGTGTCTCCGGGGGTGAAAAACTGTTTTTT CAISVSGGEKLFF
NA NA TRBJ2-5 TRBV27 TGTGCCAGCAGTAAAATTGGGGGGAGGGGGCCAGAGACCCAGTACTTC CASSKIGGRGPETQYF
NA NA TRBJ2-5 TRBV18 TGTGCCAGCTCACGACGGACGAATCGAGGGGAGACCCAGTACTTC CASSRRTNRGETQYF
NA NA TRBJ2-1 TRBV10-2 TGCGCCAGCAGCTCCCAGGGCAAAATGTACAATGAGCAGTTCTTC CASSSQGKMYNEQFF
NA NA TRBJ2-1 TRBV7-2 TGTGCCAGCACCCGGCCGGGGGACAATGAGCAGTTCTTC CASTRPGDNEQFF
NA NA TRBJ1-5 TRBV4-1 TGCGCCAGCAGCCAAGCAGGGGCGGGCGATCAGCCCCAGCATTTT CASSQAGAGDQPQHF
TRBD1 NA TRBJ1-1 TRBV10-3 TGTGCCATCAGTGGTACAGGGGCTGAAGCTTTCTTT CAISGTGAEAFF
TRBD1 NA TRBJ1-5 TRBV29-1 TGCAGCGGCAACAGGGGTTTCAATCAGCCCCAGCATTTT CSGNRGFNQPQHF
NA NA TRBJ1-5 TRBV27 TGTGCCAGCTCTCAACGAGGGGAAAATCAGCCCCAGCATTTT CASSQRGENQPQHF
NA NA TRBJ1-2 TRBV7-2 TGTGCCAGCAGCTCCTTCTATGGCTACACCTTC CASSSFYGYTF
TRBD2 NA TRBJ2-3 TRBV19 TGTGCCAGTAAGGCAAGCGGGAGTACAGATACGCAGTATTTT CASKASGSTDTQYF
NA NA TRBJ2-1 TRBV7-9 TGTGCCAGCAGCTTAGCGGGAGTATCCAATGAGCAGTTCTTC CASSLAGVSNEQFF
NA few TRBJ1-2 TRBV4-3 TGCGCCAGCAGCCAAGAGGCTACGGAGCGATTCTATGGCTACACCTTC CASSQEATERFYGYTF
TRBD1 NA TRBJ1-6 TRBV7-3 TGTGCCAGCAGCTACCAGACAGGGGGCAGGTCACCCCTCCACTTT CASSYQTGGRSPLHF
NA NA TRBJ2-1 TRBV19 TGTGCCAGTAGTCTTCGGCCAGGGGGGTTTGATGAGCAGTTCTTC CASSLRPGGFDEQFF
TRBD1 few TRBJ1-2 TRBV6-5 TGTGCCAGCAGTTCACAGGGGAAAGGTGGCTACACCTTC CASSSQGKGGYTF
TRBD2 NA TRBJ2-3 TRBV9 TGTGCCAGCAGCGTAGTAACTAGCGGGGATACGCAGTATTTT CASSVVTSGDTQYF
NA NA TRBJ1-1 TRBV5-1 TGCGCCAGCAGCGCCGACAGCACTAACACTGAAGCTTTCTTT CASSADSTNTEAFF
NA NA TRBJ2-3 TRBV29-1 TGCAGCGTCAAAGGGGGGGATACGCAGTATTTT CSVKGGDTQYF
TRBD1 NA TRBJ2-2 TRBV27 TGTGCCAGCAGAAAGGGGGACAGGGATACCGGGGAGCTGTTTTTT CASRKGDRDTGELFF
NA NA TRBJ2-1 TRBV7-3 TGTGCCAGCAGCCCTGGGTCTCGGTCTGTGGATGAGCAGTTCTTC CASSPGSRSVDEQFF
NA once TRBJ1-3 TRBV19 TGTGCCAGTAGACTACAGGGTACCGGAAACACCATATATTTT CASRLQGTGNTIYF
TRBD1 NA TRBJ1-3 TRBV7-9 TGTGCCAGCAGCGACAGGGCCTCTGGAAACACCATATATTTT CASSDRASGNTIYF
TRBD2 NA TRBJ2-7 TRBV9 TGTGCCAGCAGCGGGACTAGCGGGACCTACGAGCAGTACTTC CASSGTSGTYEQYF
TRBD2 NA TRBJ2-7 TRBV6-4 TGTGCCAGCAGCCTGAACGGGGGGGCGGGGCCCTACGAGCAGTACTTC CASSLNGGAGPYEQYF
TRBD1 NA TRBJ2-6 TRBV18 TGTGCCAGCTCACCGGGACAGGTTGGTGGGGCCAACGTCCTGACTTTC CASSPGQVGGANVLTF
TRBD1 NA TRBJ2-3 TRBV7-2 TGTGCCAGCAGCCGTACCGACAGGGTGGGGAGAGATACGCAGTATTTT CASSRTDRVGRDTQYF
NA few TRBJ2-1 TRBV9 TGTGCCAGCAGCGGTGTGGCCTCGGGCCGGAATGAGCAGTTCTTC CASSGVASGRNEQFF